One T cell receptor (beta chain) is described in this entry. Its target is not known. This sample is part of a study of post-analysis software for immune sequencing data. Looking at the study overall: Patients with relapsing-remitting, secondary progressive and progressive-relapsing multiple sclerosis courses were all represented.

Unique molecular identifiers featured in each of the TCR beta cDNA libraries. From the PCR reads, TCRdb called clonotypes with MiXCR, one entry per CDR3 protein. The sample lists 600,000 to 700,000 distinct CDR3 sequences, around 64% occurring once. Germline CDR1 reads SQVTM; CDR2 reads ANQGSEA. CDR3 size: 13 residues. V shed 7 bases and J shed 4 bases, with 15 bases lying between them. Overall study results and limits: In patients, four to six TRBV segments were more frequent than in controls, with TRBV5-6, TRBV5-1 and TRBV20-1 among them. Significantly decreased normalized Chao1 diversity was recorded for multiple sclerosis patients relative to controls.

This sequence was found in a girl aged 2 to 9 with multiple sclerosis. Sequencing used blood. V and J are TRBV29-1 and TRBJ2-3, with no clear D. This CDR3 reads CSGLIGFSDTQYF. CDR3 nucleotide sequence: TGCAGCGGATTGATTGGGTTTTCAGATACGCAGTATTTT.